This passage covers 12 T cell receptor beta chains from one sample sequenced in a study of blood T cell repertoires in COVID-19. Assay used: immunoSEQ multiplex PCR; TCRdb lists only in-frame clones, some missing. Among about 320,000 clones listed, around 90% were seen once. Specimen: PBMCs or T cells enriched from blood (not recorded which). The source of these receptors is a man in his 60s who had recovered from COVID-19.

The V and J genes are TRBV18 and TRBJ2-7; 10 bases map to TRBD1. V lost 4 bases, J lost 3 bases, and 3 bases stayed unmatched. The V gene's germline CDR1 is KGHSH and CDR2 LQKENI. The CDR3 is 14 amino acids. The DNA for the CDR3 is TGTGCCAGCTCACGACAGGGGGCTAGCTACGAGCAGTACTTC. Translation: CASSRQGASYEQYF.

This clone was seen more than once but under ten times. The chain is built from TRBV7-8 and TRBJ1-5; 7 positions agree with TRBD1. The V gene end was trimmed by 8 bases and the J gene end by 0 bases; junction bases not matched to a gene: 4. The CDR3 covers 14 residues. Per the germline V gene, CDR1 is SGHVS and CDR2 is FQNEAQ. The CDR3 reads CASGQDLSNQPQHF. For the CDR3, the DNA is TGTGCCAGCGGACAGGACCTTAGCAATCAGCCCCAGCATTTT. The full variable domain, completed using reference TRBV7-8 and TRBJ1-5, is GAGVSQSPRYKVAKRGQDVALRCDPISGHVSLFWYQQALGQGPEFLTYFQNEAQLDKSGLPSDRFFAERPEGSVSTLKIQRTQQEDSAVYLCASGQDLSNQPQHFGDGTRLSIL.

The genes are TRBV7-8 and TRBJ1-6, with D possibly matching TRBD1 (5 bases). V lost 6 bases to trimming and J lost 1 base, with 22 bases between them. From germline, CDR1 is SGHVS and CDR2 FQNEAQ. The CDR3 runs to 19 residues. CDR3 sequence (DNA): TGTGCCAGCAGATCTCGTTCGGGGGGGATAACGTCCTATAATTCACCCCTCCACTTT. This translates into CASRSRSGGITSYNSPLHF.

This chain connects TRBV10-2 to TRBJ2-7; TRBD2 agrees at 11 bases. Germline-derived CDR1 and CDR2 are WSHSY and SAAADI. The CDR3 loop spans 15 amino acids. With 6 bases clipped from V and 7 bases from J, the junction kept 11 bases outside the gene matches. As DNA, the CDR3 is TGCGCCAGCAGGGCTAGCGGGAGGCGGTTAGATGAGCAGTACTTC. Translating it yields CASRASGRRLDEQYF.

V is TRBV28 and J is TRBJ1-3; weak D call: TRBD1 (5 bases). Germline loops: CDR1 MDHEN, CDR2 SYDVKM. This CDR3 is built from 16 residues. V gave up 9 bases and J gave up 4 bases, with 22 bases separating them. In nucleotides, the CDR3 is TGTGCCAGTGCCCTGGCCGTTCAGGGATTAGGAAACACCATATATTTT. Encoded protein: CASALAVQGLGNTIYF.

This clone is a singleton in its sample. This chain uses TRBV18 with TRBJ2-1; TRBD1 matches 8 bases. This CDR3 contains 14 residues. CDR1 is KGHSH and CDR2 is LQKENI in the germline V gene. With V trimmed by 2 bases and J by 6 bases, 3 bases remained unmatched. CDR3 in amino acids: CASSPAGGINEQFF. The CDR3 DNA sequence: TGTGCCAGCTCACCAGCAGGGGGCATCAATGAGCAGTTCTTC.

A remark on this clone: Different DNA sequences within this sample yield the same CDR3. This chain joins TRBV10-2 and TRBJ2-3; tentative D call: TRBD2 (5 bases). Germline V gene data show CDR1 as WSHSY and CDR2 as SAAADI. V lost 3 bases, J lost 5 bases, and 6 bases lay in between. This CDR3 has 12 amino acids. The CDR3 is CASSESGDTQYF. CDR3 DNA sequence: TGCGCCAGCAGTGAAAGCGGAGATACGCAGTATTTT.

Written as DNA, the CDR3 is TGTGCCAGCAGCTTGTTGACAGGAGCTTACGAGCAGTACTTC. This gives the protein CASSLLTGAYEQYF. The rearrangement links TRBV5-6 to TRBJ2-7; perhaps TRBD1 as D (6 bases). In germline, CDR1 is SGHDT, CDR2 YYEEEE. Trimming removed 1 base from V and 4 bases from J, with 12 bases in between. The CDR3 is 14 residues long.

The rearrangement uses TRBV7-9 and TRBJ1-1; perhaps TRBD1 as D (5 bases). V shed 2 bases and J shed 4 bases, with 5 bases lying between them. The CDR3 extends over 12 amino acids. From germline, CDR1 is SEHNR and CDR2 FQNEAQ (reference sequence). The CDR3, as DNA: TGTGCCAGCAGCTTAAGGGGCACTGAAGCTTTCTTT. This encodes CASSLRGTEAFF.

V gene TRBV6-5 combines with J gene TRBJ2-7, with 9 bases identical to TRBD1. Unmatched junction bases numbered 5, after V lost 7 bases and J lost 4 bases. CDR3 length equals 13 residues. The germline gives CDR1 MNHEY, CDR2 SVGAGI. DNA for the CDR3: TGTGCCAGCACCCCGACAGGGGGGTACGAGCAGTACTTC. Translation gives CASTPTGGYEQYF.

This clone was counted only a few times. The V and J genes are TRBV5-4 and TRBJ2-7; the match to TRBD1 covers 7 bases. There are 14 residues in the CDR3. The germline gives CDR1 SGHNT, CDR2 YYREEE (reference sequence). J gave up 3 bases and V 1 base, and 4 bases lay outside the gene matches. This CDR3 reads CASSLPDRSYEQYF. The CDR3 nucleotides are TGTGCCAGCAGCTTGCCGGACAGGAGCTACGAGCAGTACTTC.

The rearrangement joins TRBV24-1 to TRBJ1-2, with D unclear. CDR3 length: 14 residues. With 4 bases removed from V and 4 bases from J, the gap between germline ends came to 12 bases. Germline V lookup: CDR1 KGHDR, CDR2 SFDVKD. The CDR3 DNA sequence: TGTGCCACCAGTGAGAGGCAGCCCCCCTATGGCTACACCTTC. Translating gives CATSERQPPYGYTF.